This TCR beta chain was captured by sequencing in a study of blood T cell repertoires in COVID-19. Study-wide context: Spain, Italy and the United States supplied samples that represented acute and convalescent COVID-19. Nucleic acid was either cDNA or gDNA, and it came from T cells, B-cell-depleted T cells, or PBMCs.

In the source study's methods: Counts of nucleated cells, estimated from reference gene primer amplification, were obtained. TCRdb's copy holds only in-frame clones and misses some; the assay was immunoSEQ multiplex PCR. That table is the source of V, J and clone size, and D and trimming were worked out from the DNA. This table holds tens of thousands of clones, around nine tenths found once. V was pared by 2 bases and J by 6 bases, with 10 bases of the junction left unmatched. Germline assignment: CDR1 SGHAT and CDR2 FQNNGV. The CDR3 extends over 16 amino acids. This clone was detected only once. The sample taken for sequencing was peripheral blood. The clonotype originates from a human donor in a cohort sampled during active COVID-19. The chain joins TRBV11-2 to TRBJ1-5, with 7 bases identical to TRBD1. The CDR3 reads CASSLYGAGGGQPQHF. The CDR3 DNA is TGTGCCAGCAGCTTATATGGCGCAGGGGGAGGTCAGCCCCAGCATTTT. The entire variable domain, with the rest obtained from reference TRBV11-2 and TRBJ1-5, is as follows: EAGVAQSPRYKIIEKRQSVAFWCNPISGHATLYWYQQILGQGPKLLIQFQNNGVVDDSQLPKDRFSAERLKGVDSTLKIQPAKLEDSAVYLCASSLYGAGGGQPQHFGDGTRLSIL.